Listed below are T cell receptor beta chains from one sample, sequenced in a study of CD8+CD57+ T cells in acquired aplastic anemia. TCRdb independently ran MiXCR on the reads; one entry per CDR3 protein. This repertoire shows 150,000 or so distinct CDR3 sequences, about 50% found once; its top ten account for 25% to 40%. The sequencing sample was made of sorted CD4+, CD8+, or CD8+CD57+ T cells (not recorded which) from PBMCs. These receptors all come from a human donor with aplastic anemia. Each CDR3 is given with its conserved first and last residue. D genes are given only for firm matches. Only some rows state a clone size, as once, few, many or a class for expanded clones.

CDR3: CSASRTSREEQFF
DNA: TGCAGTGCTAGCCGGACTAGTAGAGAGGAGCAGTTCTTC
V: TRBV20-1
D: TRBD2
J: TRBJ2-1
size: -

CDR3: CSASGQGPGGYTF
DNA: TGCAGTGCTTCAGGACAGGGCCCAGGGGGCTACACCTTC
V: TRBV20-1
D: TRBD1
J: TRBJ1-2
size: many

CDR3: CSARVKDYGYTF
DNA: TGCAGTGCTAGAGTTAAGGACTATGGCTACACCTTC
V: TRBV20-1
D: -
J: TRBJ1-2
size: many

CDR3: CASSQGGTGTYEQYF
DNA: TGCGCCAGCAGCCAGGGGGGGACAGGGACCTACGAGCAGTACTTC
V: TRBV4-1
D: TRBD1
J: TRBJ2-7
size: many

CDR3: CASSQDRGSYEQYF
DNA: TGCGCCAGCAGCCAAGATCGGGGCTCCTACGAGCAGTACTTC
V: TRBV4-3
D: -
J: TRBJ2-7
size: many

CDR3: CASMNDRGGGSPLHF
DNA: TGTGCCAGCATGAACGACAGGGGTGGGGGTTCACCCCTCCACTTT
V: TRBV2
D: TRBD1
J: TRBJ1-6
size: few

CDR3: CASSAFTSNTGELFF
DNA: TGCGCCAGCAGCGCCTTTACTAGTAACACCGGGGAGCTGTTTTTT
V: TRBV5-1
D: -
J: TRBJ2-2
size: -

CDR3: CASSFSKRDVSYEQYF
DNA: TGTGCCAGCAGCTTCTCTAAGCGGGATGTGTCCTACGAGCAGTACTTC
V: TRBV7-9
D: TRBD2
J: TRBJ2-7
size: many

CDR3: CASTGARNTDTQYF
DNA: TGTGCCAGTACGGGGGCACGGAACACAGATACGCAGTATTTT
V: TRBV19
D: -
J: TRBJ2-3
size: once

CDR3: CASSQGRGGDTEAFF
DNA: TGTGCCAGCAGCCAAGGGCGAGGGGGCGACACTGAAGCTTTCTTT
V: TRBV4-2
D: TRBD1
J: TRBJ1-1
size: many

CDR3: CASSEGGQGGEKLFF
DNA: TGTGCCAGCAGTGAAGGGGGACAGGGGGGGGAAAAACTGTTTTTT
V: TRBV25-1
D: TRBD1
J: TRBJ1-4
size: -

CDR3: CASSPSPGTDNGGVNEKLFF
DNA: TGTGCCAGCAGCCCCTCCCCTGGGACAGATAATGGGGGTGTTAATGAAAAACTGTTTTTT
V: TRBV13
D: TRBD1
J: TRBJ1-4
size: -

CDR3: CASSLDRDYTDTQYF
DNA: TGTGCCAGCAGCCTGGACAGGGATTACACAGATACGCAGTATTTT
V: TRBV28
D: TRBD1
J: TRBJ2-3
size: few

CDR3: CASSATQDEQFF
DNA: TGTGCCAGCAGCGCCACTCAGGATGAGCAGTTCTTC
V: TRBV9
D: -
J: TRBJ2-1
size: -

CDR3: CASSFLGLAGGSYNEQFF
DNA: TGTGCCAGCAGCTTCCTAGGACTAGCGGGAGGGTCTTACAATGAGCAGTTCTTC
V: TRBV7-6
D: TRBD2
J: TRBJ2-1
size: -

CDR3: CASSARVTSGGAYEQYF
DNA: TGTGCCAGCAGCGCCCGCGTGACTAGCGGGGGGGCCTACGAGCAGTACTTC
V: TRBV9
D: TRBD2
J: TRBJ2-7
size: -

CDR3: CAISGGYGYTF
DNA: TGTGCCATCAGTGGGGGCTATGGCTACACCTTC
V: TRBV10-3
D: -
J: TRBJ1-2
size: -

CDR3: CASRLTGNEQYF
DNA: TGTGCCAGCAGGCTAACAGGGAACGAGCAGTACTTC
V: TRBV7-9
D: -
J: TRBJ2-7
size: many

CDR3: CATSDSGTGAGSPLHF
DNA: TGTGCCACCAGTGATTCCGGGACAGGGGCAGGTTCACCCCTCCACTTT
V: TRBV24-1
D: TRBD1
J: TRBJ1-6
size: few

CDR3: CAISVPSGSSYEQYF
DNA: TGTGCCATCAGTGTACCTAGCGGGAGCTCCTACGAGCAGTACTTC
V: TRBV10-3
D: TRBD2
J: TRBJ2-7
size: few

CDR3: CASSYGADKYEQYF
DNA: TGTGCCAGCAGTTACGGGGCCGATAAATACGAGCAGTACTTC
V: TRBV6-5
D: -
J: TRBJ2-7
size: many

CDR3: CASSSNTDTQYF
DNA: TGTGCCAGCAGCTCAAACACAGATACGCAGTATTTT
V: TRBV5-4
D: -
J: TRBJ2-3
size: once

CDR3: CASSFPPQSYSGNTIYF
DNA: TGTGCCAGCAGTTTCCCTCCACAGAGCTACTCTGGAAACACCATATATTTT
V: TRBV28
D: -
J: TRBJ1-3
size: -

CDR3: CASSHGAEAFF
DNA: TGCGCCAGCAGCCACGGGGCTGAAGCTTTCTTT
V: TRBV4-1
D: -
J: TRBJ1-1
size: many

CDR3: CASSTGTGLDEQYF
DNA: TGTGCCAGCAGCACCGGGACAGGCCTCGACGAGCAGTACTTC
V: TRBV7-9
D: TRBD1
J: TRBJ2-7
size: -

CDR3: CAISADRSSEAFF
DNA: TGTGCCATCAGTGCCGACAGGTCTTCTGAAGCTTTCTTT
V: TRBV10-3
D: -
J: TRBJ1-1
size: -

CDR3: CSVVGTEASF
DNA: TGCAGCGTTGTCGGCACTGAGGCTTCCTTT
V: TRBV29-1
D: -
J: TRBJ1-1
size: -

CDR3: CAISPDRGDQPQHF
DNA: TGTGCCATCAGTCCGGACAGGGGGGATCAGCCCCAGCATTTT
V: TRBV10-3
D: TRBD1
J: TRBJ1-5
size: -

CDR3: CASSPPCCMNTGELFF
DNA: TGTGCCAGCAGTCCCCCCTGCTGTATGAACACCGGGGAGCTGTTTTTT
V: TRBV12-3/TRBV12-4
D: -
J: TRBJ2-2
size: many

CDR3: CASVAENYGYTF
DNA: TGTGCCAGCGTGGCAGAGAACTATGGCTACACCTTC
V: TRBV28
D: -
J: TRBJ1-2
size: -

CDR3: CASSLPPGNRNEQFF
DNA: TGTGCCAGCAGCTTACCACCCGGGAATCGGAATGAGCAGTTCTTC
V: TRBV5-5
D: -
J: TRBJ2-1
size: -

CDR3: CSAPFTGTSSNEQFF
DNA: TGCAGTGCTCCATTTACCGGGACTAGCTCGAATGAGCAGTTCTTC
V: TRBV20-1
D: TRBD2
J: TRBJ2-1
size: many

CDR3: CASSEIGRDSNQPQHF
DNA: TGTGCCAGCAGTGAAATAGGTCGGGATAGCAATCAGCCCCAGCATTTT
V: TRBV2
D: -
J: TRBJ1-5
size: once

CDR3: CASSRIDSYEQYF
DNA: TGTGCCAGCAGCAGGATCGACTCCTACGAGCAGTACTTC
V: TRBV2
D: -
J: TRBJ2-7
size: -

CDR3: CASSLGDSDDYGYTF
DNA: TGTGCCAGCAGTTTAGGGGACAGCGACGACTATGGCTACACCTTC
V: TRBV12-3/TRBV12-4
D: TRBD1
J: TRBJ1-2
size: many

CDR3: CSARLPSFQRGSYEQYF
DNA: TGCAGTGCTAGACTTCCCAGCTTTCAAAGGGGCTCCTACGAGCAGTACTTC
V: TRBV20-1
D: -
J: TRBJ2-7
size: few

CDR3: CATSWGVNQPQHF
DNA: TGTGCCACCTCCTGGGGTGTTAATCAGCCCCAGCATTTT
V: TRBV24-1
D: -
J: TRBJ1-5
size: -

CDR3: CAISTSGELFF
DNA: TGTGCCATCAGTACAAGCGGGGAGCTGTTTTTT
V: TRBV10-3
D: -
J: TRBJ2-2
size: -

CDR3: CASSWGGLAGGEQYF
DNA: TGTGCCAGCAGTTGGGGGGGACTAGCGGGAGGCGAGCAGTACTTC
V: TRBV12-3/TRBV12-4
D: TRBD2
J: TRBJ2-7
size: once

CDR3: CASSLVQAYEQYF
DNA: TGTGCCAGCAGCTTAGTCCAGGCTTACGAGCAGTACTTC
V: TRBV7-2
D: -
J: TRBJ2-7
size: -

CDR3: CASTNGVGGWEQYF
DNA: TGTGCCAGCACCAACGGGGTAGGGGGCTGGGAGCAGTACTTC
V: TRBV6-1
D: TRBD1
J: TRBJ2-7
size: many

CDR3: CASSYTLDRATGELFF
DNA: TGTGCCAGCAGTTACACCCTAGACAGGGCGACCGGGGAGCTGTTTTTT
V: TRBV6-5
D: TRBD1
J: TRBJ2-2
size: few

CDR3: CATSSLYTDTQYF
DNA: TGTGCCACCAGCAGTCTGTACACAGATACGCAGTATTTT
V: TRBV15
D: -
J: TRBJ2-3
size: -

CDR3: CARDPFGETQYF
DNA: TGTGCCAGAGATCCCTTCGGAGAGACCCAGTACTTC
V: TRBV9
D: -
J: TRBJ2-5
size: many

CDR3: CASSLGDTVGDTIYF
DNA: TGTGCCAGCAGTTTGGGGGACACAGTTGGAGACACCATATATTTT
V: TRBV12-3/TRBV12-4
D: -
J: TRBJ1-3
size: -

CDR3: CASSYYRGRTEAFF
DNA: TGTGCCAGCAGTTATTACAGGGGTCGCACTGAAGCTTTCTTT
V: TRBV19
D: TRBD1
J: TRBJ1-1
size: -

CDR3: CASSSQRTVQETQYF
DNA: TGCGCCAGCAGCTCACAAAGGACAGTCCAAGAGACCCAGTACTTC
V: TRBV7-2
D: -
J: TRBJ2-5
size: -

CDR3: CASSLILTEAFF
DNA: TGTGCCAGCAGCTTAATTCTAACTGAAGCTTTCTTT
V: TRBV11-2
D: -
J: TRBJ1-1
size: -

CDR3: CSVRLGAGDGYTF
DNA: TGCAGCGTTCGGTTAGGAGCTGGAGATGGCTACACCTTC
V: TRBV29-1
D: -
J: TRBJ1-2
size: few

CDR3: CSASDEQGHTIYF
DNA: TGCAGTGCTAGCGACGAACAGGGACACACCATATATTTT
V: TRBV20-1
D: -
J: TRBJ1-3
size: few

CDR3: CASSQGNRGEGYTF
DNA: TGTGCCAGCAGCCAAGGAAACAGGGGAGAGGGCTACACCTTC
V: TRBV4-2
D: TRBD1
J: TRBJ1-2
size: many